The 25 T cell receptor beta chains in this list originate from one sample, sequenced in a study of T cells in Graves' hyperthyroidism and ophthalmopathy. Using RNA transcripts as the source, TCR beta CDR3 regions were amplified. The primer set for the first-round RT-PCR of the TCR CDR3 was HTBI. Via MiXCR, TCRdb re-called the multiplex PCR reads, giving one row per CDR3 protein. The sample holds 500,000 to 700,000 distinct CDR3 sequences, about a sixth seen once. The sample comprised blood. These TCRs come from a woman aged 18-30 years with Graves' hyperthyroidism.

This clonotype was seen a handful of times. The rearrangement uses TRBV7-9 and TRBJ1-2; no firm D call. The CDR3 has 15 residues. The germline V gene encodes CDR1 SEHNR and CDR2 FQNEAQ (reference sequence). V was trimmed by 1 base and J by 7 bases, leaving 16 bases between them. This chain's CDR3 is CASSLGSSPSGGYTF. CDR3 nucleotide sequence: TGTGCCAGCAGCTTAGGCAGTTCGCCGTCGGGTGGCTACACCTTC.

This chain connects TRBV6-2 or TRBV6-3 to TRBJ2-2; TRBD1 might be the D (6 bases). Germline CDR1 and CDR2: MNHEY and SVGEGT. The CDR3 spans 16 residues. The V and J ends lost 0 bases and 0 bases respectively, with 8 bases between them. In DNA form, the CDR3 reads TGTGCCAGCAGTTACTCGAGGGACACGAACACCGGGGAGCTGTTTTTT. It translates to CASSYSRDTNTGELFF.

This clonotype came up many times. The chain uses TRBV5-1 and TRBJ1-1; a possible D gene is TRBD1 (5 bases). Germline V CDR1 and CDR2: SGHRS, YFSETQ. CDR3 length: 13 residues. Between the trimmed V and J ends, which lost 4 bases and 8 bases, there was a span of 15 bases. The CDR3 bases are TGCGCCAGCAGCGCTCAGGGATCGGGCGAAGCTTTCTTT. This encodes CASSAQGSGEAFF.

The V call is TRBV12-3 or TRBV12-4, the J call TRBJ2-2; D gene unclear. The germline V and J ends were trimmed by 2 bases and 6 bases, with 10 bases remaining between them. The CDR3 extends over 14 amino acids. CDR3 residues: CASSLTAGSGELFF. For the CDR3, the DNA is TGTGCCAGCAGTTTAACGGCAGGATCCGGGGAGCTGTTTTTT.

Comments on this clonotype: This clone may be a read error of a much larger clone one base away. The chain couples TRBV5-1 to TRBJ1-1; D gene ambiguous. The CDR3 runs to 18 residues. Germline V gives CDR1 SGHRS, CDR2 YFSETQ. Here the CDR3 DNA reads TGCGCCGGCAGCTTGGGTCTCGCGACGGCCCCTATGAACACTGAAGCTTTCTTT. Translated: CAGSLGLATAPMNTEAFF.

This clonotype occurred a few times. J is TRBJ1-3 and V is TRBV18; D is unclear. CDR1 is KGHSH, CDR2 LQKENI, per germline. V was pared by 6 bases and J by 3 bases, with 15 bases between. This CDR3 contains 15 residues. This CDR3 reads CASSGGLSLGNTIYF. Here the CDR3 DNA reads TGTGCCAGCTCTGGAGGCCTAAGCCTTGGAAACACCATATATTTT.

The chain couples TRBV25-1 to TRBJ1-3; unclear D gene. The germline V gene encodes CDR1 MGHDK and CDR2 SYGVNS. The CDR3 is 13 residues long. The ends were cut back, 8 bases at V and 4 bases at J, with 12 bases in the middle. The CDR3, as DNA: TGTGCCAGCTCCGTTGGCGTCGGAAACACCATATATTTT. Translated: CASSVGVGNTIYF.

CDR3 bases: TGCGCCAGCAGCCAGGAATTGACAGGGATGATTGGCTACACCTTC. It yields the protein CASSQELTGMIGYTF. The chain employs TRBV4-3 and TRBJ1-2, with 7 bases identical to TRBD1. V trimming: 3 bases; J trimming: 7 bases; junction bases outside the gene matches: 11. Per germline, CDR1 LGHNA and CDR2 YSLEER. The CDR3 extends over 15 amino acids.

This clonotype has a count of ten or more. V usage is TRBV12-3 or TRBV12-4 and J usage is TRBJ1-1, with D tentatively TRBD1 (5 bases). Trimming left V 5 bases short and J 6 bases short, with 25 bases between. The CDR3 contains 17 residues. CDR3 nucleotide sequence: TGTGCCAGCAGTCCAGTGTTTGGGGCGCTGATCTTCGCTGAAGCTTTCTTT. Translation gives CASSPVFGALIFAEAFF.

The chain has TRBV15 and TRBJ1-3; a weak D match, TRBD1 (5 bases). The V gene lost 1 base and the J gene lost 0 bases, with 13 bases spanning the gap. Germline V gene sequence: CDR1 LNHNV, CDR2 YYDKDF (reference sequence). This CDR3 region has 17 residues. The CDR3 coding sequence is TGTGCCACCAGCAGAGGAACAGGATACGCCTCTGGAAACACCATATATTTT. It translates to CATSRGTGYASGNTIYF.

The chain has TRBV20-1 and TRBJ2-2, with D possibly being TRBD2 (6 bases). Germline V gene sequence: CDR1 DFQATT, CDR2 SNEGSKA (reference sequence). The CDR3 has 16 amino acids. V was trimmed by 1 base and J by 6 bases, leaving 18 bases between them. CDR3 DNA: TGCAGTGCTAGAGGTACCTCGGGAGAGGCCGCCGGGGAGCTGTTTTTT. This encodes CSARGTSGEAAGELFF.

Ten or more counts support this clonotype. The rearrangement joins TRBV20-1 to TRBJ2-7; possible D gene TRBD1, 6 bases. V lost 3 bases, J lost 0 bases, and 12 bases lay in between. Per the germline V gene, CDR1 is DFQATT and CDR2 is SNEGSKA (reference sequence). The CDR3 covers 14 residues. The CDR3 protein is CSASIGGSSYEQYF. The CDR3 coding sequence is TGCAGTGCTAGTATTGGGGGCAGCTCCTACGAGCAGTACTTC.

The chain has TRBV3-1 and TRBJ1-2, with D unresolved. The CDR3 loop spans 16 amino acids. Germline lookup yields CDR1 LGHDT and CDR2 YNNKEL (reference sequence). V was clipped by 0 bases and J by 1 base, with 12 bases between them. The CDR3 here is CASSQEVGRNNYGYTF. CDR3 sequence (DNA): TGTGCCAGCAGCCAAGAAGTGGGGAGGAATAACTATGGCTACACCTTC.

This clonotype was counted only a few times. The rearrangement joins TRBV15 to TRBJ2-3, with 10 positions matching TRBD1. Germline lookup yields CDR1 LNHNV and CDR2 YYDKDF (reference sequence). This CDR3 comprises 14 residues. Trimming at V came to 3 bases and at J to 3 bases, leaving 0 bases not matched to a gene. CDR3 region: CATSRDRGTDTQYF. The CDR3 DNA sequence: TGTGCCACCAGCAGGGACAGGGGGACAGATACGCAGTATTTT.

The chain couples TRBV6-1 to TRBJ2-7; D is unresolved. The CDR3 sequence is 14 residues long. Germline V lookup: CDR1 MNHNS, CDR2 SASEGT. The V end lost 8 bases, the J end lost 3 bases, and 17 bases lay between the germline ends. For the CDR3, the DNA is TGTGCCAGCGCGCAAGTCGGGTCGGTCTACGAGCAGTACTTC. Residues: CASAQVGSVYEQYF.

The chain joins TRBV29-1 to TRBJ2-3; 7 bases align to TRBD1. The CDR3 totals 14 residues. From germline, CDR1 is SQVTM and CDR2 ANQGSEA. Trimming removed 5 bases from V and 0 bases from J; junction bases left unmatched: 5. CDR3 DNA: TGCAGCGTTCTACCGACAGGGAGCACAGATACGCAGTATTTT. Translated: CSVLPTGSTDTQYF.

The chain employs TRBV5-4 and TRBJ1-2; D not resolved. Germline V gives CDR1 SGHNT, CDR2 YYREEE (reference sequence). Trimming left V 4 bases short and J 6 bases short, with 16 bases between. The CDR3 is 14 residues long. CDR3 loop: CASSERTSHHGYTF. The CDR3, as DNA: TGTGCCAGCAGCGAACGGACGTCTCACCATGGCTACACCTTC.

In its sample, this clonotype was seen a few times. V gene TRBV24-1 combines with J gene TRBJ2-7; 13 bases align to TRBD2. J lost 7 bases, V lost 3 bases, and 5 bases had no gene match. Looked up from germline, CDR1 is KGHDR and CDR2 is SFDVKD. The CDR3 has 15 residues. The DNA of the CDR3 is TGTGCCACCAGTGATGGACTAGCGGGGGCTCGGGAGCAGTACTTC. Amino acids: CATSDGLAGAREQYF.

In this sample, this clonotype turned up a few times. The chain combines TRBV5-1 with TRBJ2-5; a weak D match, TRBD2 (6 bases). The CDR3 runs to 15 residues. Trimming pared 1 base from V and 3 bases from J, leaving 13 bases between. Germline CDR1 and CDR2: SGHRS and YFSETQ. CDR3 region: CASSLSRLDKETQYF. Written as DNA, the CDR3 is TGCGCCAGCAGCTTGTCCCGACTAGACAAAGAGACCCAGTACTTC.

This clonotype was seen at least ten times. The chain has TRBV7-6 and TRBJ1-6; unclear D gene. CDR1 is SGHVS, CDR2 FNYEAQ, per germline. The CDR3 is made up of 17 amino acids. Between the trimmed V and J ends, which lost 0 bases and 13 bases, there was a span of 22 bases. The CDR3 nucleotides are TGTGCCAGCAGCTTAGCTTCCCCCCACAGCGAGTTAACGCCCCTCCACTTT. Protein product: CASSLASPHSELTPLHF.

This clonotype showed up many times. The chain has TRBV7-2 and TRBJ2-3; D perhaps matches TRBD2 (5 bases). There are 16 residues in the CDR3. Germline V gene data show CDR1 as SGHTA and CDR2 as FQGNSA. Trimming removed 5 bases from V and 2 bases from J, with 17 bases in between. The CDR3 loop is CASSPWQRTPTDTQYF. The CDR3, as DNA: TGTGCCAGCAGCCCATGGCAGCGGACCCCCACAGATACGCAGTATTTT.

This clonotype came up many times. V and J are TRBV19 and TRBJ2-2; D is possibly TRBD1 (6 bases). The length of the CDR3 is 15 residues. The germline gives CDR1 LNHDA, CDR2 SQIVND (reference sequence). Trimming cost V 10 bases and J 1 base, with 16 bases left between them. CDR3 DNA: TGTGCCACGAGAACAGGGTCCATGAACACCGGGGAGCTGTTTTTT. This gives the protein CATRTGSMNTGELFF.

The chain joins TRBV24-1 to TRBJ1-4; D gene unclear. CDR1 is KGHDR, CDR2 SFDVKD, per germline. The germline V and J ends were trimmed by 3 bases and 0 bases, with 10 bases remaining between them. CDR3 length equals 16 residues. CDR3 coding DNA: TGTGCCACCAGTGATCCCTCCGGAGCAACTAATGAAAAACTGTTTTTT. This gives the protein CATSDPSGATNEKLFF.

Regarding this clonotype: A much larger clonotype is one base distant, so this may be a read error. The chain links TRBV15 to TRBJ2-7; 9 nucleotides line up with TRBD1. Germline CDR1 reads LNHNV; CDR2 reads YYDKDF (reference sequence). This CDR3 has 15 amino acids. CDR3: CATGRGDREAGEQYF. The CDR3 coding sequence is TGTGCCACCGGCAGAGGGGACAGGGAAGCGGGCGAGCAGTACTTC.

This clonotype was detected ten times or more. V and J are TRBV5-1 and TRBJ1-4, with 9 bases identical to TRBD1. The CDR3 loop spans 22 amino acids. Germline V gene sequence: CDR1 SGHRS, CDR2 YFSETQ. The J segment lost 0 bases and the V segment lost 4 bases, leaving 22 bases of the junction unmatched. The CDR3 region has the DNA TGCGCCAGCAGCCCAACCTCTGCAAAGGGACAGGGCAGTGTCGCAACTAATGAAAAACTGTTTTTT. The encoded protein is CASSPTSAKGQGSVATNEKLFF.